The 16 T cell receptor beta chains reported below all come from one sample, sequenced in a study of blood T cell repertoires in COVID-19. Here immunoSEQ multiplex PCR was the method, and the copy in TCRdb shows in-frame clones only, minus some. The sample lists around 53,000 clones; approximately 84% were seen once. The sequencing sample was made of peripheral blood. The receptor set was obtained from an older man with active COVID-19.

This clone occurred once. J is TRBJ1-5 and V is TRBV19; 10 nucleotides agree with TRBD1. The CDR3 contains 15 residues. J was trimmed by 6 bases and V by 7 bases; bases with no gene match: 9. Per germline, CDR1 LNHDA and CDR2 SQIVND (reference sequence). The chain's CDR3 is CASILTGGSCQPQHF. The CDR3 DNA reads TGTGCCAGTATCCTGACAGGGGGCTCGTGTCAGCCCCAGCATTTT.

Details on this clone: The junction shows a germline mismatch at one end, possibly a read error. V gene TRBV6-6 combines with J gene TRBJ1-2, with 7 bases aligning to TRBD1. CDR3 length: 11 residues. The germline gives CDR1 MNHNY, CDR2 SVGAGI (reference sequence). The chain's CDR3 is CASSYSGQDSF. DNA of the CDR3: TGTGCCAGCAGTTACTCAGGACAGGATTCCTTC.

Sample share makes this clone medium-sized. The chain joins TRBV14 to TRBJ2-1, with D perhaps matching TRBD2 (6 bases). The CDR3 consists of 15 residues. With 3 bases removed from V and 8 bases from J, the gap between germline ends came to 17 bases. CDR1 and CDR2 (germline): SGHDN, FVKESK. The CDR3: CASSHSGTLSDEQFF. The CDR3 DNA is TGTGCCAGCAGCCATTCCGGGACTCTCTCCGATGAGCAGTTCTTC.

J is TRBJ1-2 and V is TRBV5-1; D ambiguous. V lost 1 base and J lost 4, with 11 bases in between. The CDR3 length is 14 residues. From germline, CDR1 is SGHRS and CDR2 YFSETQ. The CDR3 sequence is CASSLQPGSYGYTF. The CDR3 DNA reads as TGCGCCAGCAGCTTGCAACCAGGCAGCTATGGCTACACCTTC.

J is TRBJ1-2 and V is TRBV6-6; D is undetermined. CDR1 and CDR2 from the germline V gene are MNHNY and SVGAGI (reference sequence). V was cut by 4 bases and J by 0 bases, with 6 bases left in between. This CDR3 is built from 13 residues. This CDR3 reads CASSLGANYGYTF. As DNA, the CDR3 is TGTGCCAGCAGTTTAGGAGCTAACTATGGCTACACCTTC.

The chain carries TRBV2 and TRBJ1-5; D is possibly TRBD1 (5 bases). Trimming pared 2 bases from V and 6 bases from J, leaving 14 bases between. CDR1 and CDR2 (germline): SNHLY, FYNNEI. The CDR3 is 15 residues long. CDR3 nucleotides: TGTGCCAGCAGTGAATCAGGCCGAAGGGGTCAGCCCCAGCATTTT. Its protein is CASSESGRRGQPQHF.

In its sample, this clone was seen once. The V gene is TRBV7-2, the J gene TRBJ1-4, with D perhaps matching TRBD1 (5 bases). Germline lookup yields CDR1 SGHTA and CDR2 FQGNSA. The CDR3 extends over 15 amino acids. V was trimmed by 3 bases and J by 3 bases, leaving 11 bases between them. CDR3 residues: CASSFLGPSNEKLFF. CDR3 nucleotides: TGTGCCAGCAGCTTTTTGGGGCCCTCTAATGAAAAACTGTTTTTT.

Notes on this clone: Germline and junction disagree at one end, which may indicate a read error. The gene calls are TRBV2 and TRBJ2-7; 8 bases map to TRBD1. This CDR3 comprises 11 residues. The germline V gene encodes CDR1 SNHLY and CDR2 FYNNEI. CDR3 in DNA: TGTGCCAGCAGAGATGACAGGGGCCCGGCTTTC. It yields the protein CASRDDRGPAF.

A single count supports this clone. The chain couples TRBV6-2 or TRBV6-3 to TRBJ2-7; 8 bases map to TRBD2. This CDR3 has 15 amino acids. V shed 0 bases, J shed 3 bases, and the junction held 4 bases outside the gene matches. Germline V gives CDR1 MNHEY, CDR2 SVGEGT. In nucleotides, the CDR3 is TGTGCCAGCAGTTACTCGGGACTAGGAGGCTACGAGCAGTACTTC. Its translation is CASSYSGLGGYEQYF.

V is TRBV6-5 and J is TRBJ1-1, with D maybe TRBD1 (5 bases). The germline V gene has CDR1 MNHEY and CDR2 SVGAGI. The CDR3 consists of 12 residues. V was clipped by 8 bases and J by 5 bases, with 12 bases between them. This CDR3 is CASRLGGTEAFF. The DNA for the CDR3 is TGTGCCAGCCGACTGGGGGGAACTGAAGCTTTCTTT.

The chain has TRBV4-3 and TRBJ1-4; a possible D gene is TRBD1 (5 bases). Looked up from germline, CDR1 is LGHNA and CDR2 is YSLEER. CDR3 size: 13 residues. V dropped 0 bases and J dropped 10 bases, with 9 bases sitting between them. CDR3 sequence: CASSQDRVSKLFF. The CDR3 nucleotides are TGCGCCAGCAGCCAAGACAGGGTCTCAAAACTGTTTTTT.

The genes are TRBV18 and TRBJ2-1; D unresolved. V was clipped by 3 bases and J by 0 bases, with 3 bases between them. Germline values: CDR1 KGHSH, CDR2 LQKENI. This CDR3 is built from 13 residues. In nucleotides, the CDR3 is TGTGCCAGCTCACCCAGCTCCTACAATGAGCAGTTCTTC. It is translated as CASSPSSYNEQFF. Full variable domain (outside the CDR3, taken from reference TRBV18 and TRBJ2-1): NAGVMQNPRHLVRRRGQEARLRCSPMKGHSHVYWYRQLPEEGLKFMVYLQKENIIDESGMPKERFSAEFPKEGPSILRIQQVVRGDSAAYFCASSPSSYNEQFFGPGTRLTVL.

The V call is TRBV18, the J call TRBJ1-5; D is unresolved. Trimming removed 1 base from V and 0 bases from J, with 13 bases in between. Germline V lookup: CDR1 KGHSH, CDR2 LQKENI. The length of the CDR3 is 17 residues. DNA for the CDR3: TGTGCCAGCTCACCACGAGACACAATGGGTAGCAATCAGCCCCAGCATTTT. It encodes CASSPRDTMGSNQPQHF.

The genes are TRBV12-3 or TRBV12-4 and TRBJ2-5, with 7 bases lining up with TRBD1. V lost 6 bases and J lost 4; bases outside the gene matches: 5. The CDR3 is 13 residues long. In nucleotides, the CDR3 is TGTGCCAGCAGGTGGGGGACAGCAGAGACCCAGTACTTC. Amino acid sequence: CASRWGTAETQYF.

The sample holds one count of this clone. J is TRBJ2-2 and V is TRBV7-2; perhaps TRBD2 as D (5 bases). Germline assignment: CDR1 SGHTA and CDR2 FQGNSA. The CDR3 runs 14 residues. The ends were cut back, 6 bases at V and 0 bases at J, with 8 bases in the middle. CDR3 coding DNA: TGTGCCAGCAGACGGGGTGCGAACACCGGGGAGCTGTTTTTT. This translates into CASRRGANTGELFF.

The V call is TRBV9, the J call TRBJ2-5; D is ambiguous. The CDR3 loop spans 13 amino acids. V lost 4 bases, J lost 2 bases, and 9 bases lay in between. Germline lookup yields CDR1 SGDLS and CDR2 YYNGEE. The DNA of the CDR3 is TGTGCCAGCAGCCCGCGCGGTCAAGAGACCCAGTACTTC. It is translated as CASSPRGQETQYF.